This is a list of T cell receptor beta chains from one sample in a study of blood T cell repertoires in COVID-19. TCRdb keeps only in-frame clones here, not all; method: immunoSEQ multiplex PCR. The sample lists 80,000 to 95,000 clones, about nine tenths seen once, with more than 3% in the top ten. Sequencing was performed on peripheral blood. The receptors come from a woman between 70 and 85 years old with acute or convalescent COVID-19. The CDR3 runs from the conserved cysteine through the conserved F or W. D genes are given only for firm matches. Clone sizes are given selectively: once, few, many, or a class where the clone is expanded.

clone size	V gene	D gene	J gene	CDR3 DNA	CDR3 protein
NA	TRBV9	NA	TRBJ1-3	TGTGCCAGCAGCGTAGAAATAGGGGGACGTCGCTCTGGAAACACCATATATTTT	CASSVEIGGRRSGNTIYF
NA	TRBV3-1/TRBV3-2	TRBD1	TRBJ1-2	TGTGCCAGCAGCCAAGATTTCGGGACAGGGGGCAGCTATGGCTACACCTTC	CASSQDFGTGGSYGYTF
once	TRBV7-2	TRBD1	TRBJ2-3	TGTGCCAGCAGACGGGACAGGGGGCCCGATACGCAGTATTTT	CASRRDRGPDTQYF
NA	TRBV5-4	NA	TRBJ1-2	TGTGCCAGCAGATTGGAGGCAGGGTGGTATGGCTACACCTTC	CASRLEAGWYGYTF
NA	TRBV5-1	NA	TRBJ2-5	TGCGCCGCTAAACGGGAACCCTCCGGAGAGACCCAGTACTTC	CAAKREPSGETQYF
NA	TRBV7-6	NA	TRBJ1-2	TGTGCCAGCAGCTTACAGTCCTCCGCAATCCATGGCTACACCTTC	CASSLQSSAIHGYTF
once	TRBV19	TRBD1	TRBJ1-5	TGTGCCAGTAGTGTATTACAGGGGTCGAGCAATCAGCCCCAGCATTTT	CASSVLQGSSNQPQHF
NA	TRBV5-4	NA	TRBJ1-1	TGTGCCAGCAGCTTCGGCCGACAGTCCGACACTGAAGCTTTCTTT	CASSFGRQSDTEAFF
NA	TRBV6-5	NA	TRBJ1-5	TGTGCCAGCAGTTACGCGGGGAATAGCAATCAGCCCCAGCATTTT	CASSYAGNSNQPQHF
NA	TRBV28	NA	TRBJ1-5	TGTGCCAGCAGTTTATGGCCCGGACAGAACAATCAGCCCCAGCATTTT	CASSLWPGQNNQPQHF
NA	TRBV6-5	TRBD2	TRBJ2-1	TGTGCCAGCAGGCTTAGCGGGGCCTCCTACAATGAGCAGTTCTTC	CASRLSGASYNEQFF
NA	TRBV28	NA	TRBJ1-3	TGTGCCAGCAGGGATTTAGGGACTATTGGAAACACCATATATTTT	CASRDLGTIGNTIYF
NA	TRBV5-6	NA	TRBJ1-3	TGTGCCAGCAGCTTCTACAGTCCCTCTGGAAACACCATATATTTT	CASSFYSPSGNTIYF
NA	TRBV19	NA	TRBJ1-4	TGTGCCAGTAGTATTGTCTTCAGGGGTGAAAAACTGTTTTTT	CASSIVFRGEKLFF
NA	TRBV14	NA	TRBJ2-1	TGTGCCAGCAGCCAATTTAGCGGATTCAACAATGAGCAGTTCTTC	CASSQFSGFNNEQFF
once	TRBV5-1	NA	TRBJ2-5	TGCGCCAGCAGCTTGCTTGGCAGGGCGGTGGCAGAGACCCAGTACTTC	CASSLLGRAVAETQYF
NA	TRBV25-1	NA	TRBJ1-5	TGTGCCAGCAGCGACACGGGGGGCGGTCAGCCCCAGCATTTT	CASSDTGGGQPQHF
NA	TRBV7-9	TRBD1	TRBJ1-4	TGTGCCAGCAGCCGAGACAGGGTAGACGAAAAACTGTTTTTT	CASSRDRVDEKLFF
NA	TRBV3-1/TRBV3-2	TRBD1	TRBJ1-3	TGTGCCAGCAGCCAATCGACAGGGGATGGAAACACCATATATTTT	CASSQSTGDGNTIYF
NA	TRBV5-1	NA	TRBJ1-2	TGCGCCAGCAGCGTAGACAGCGGGTGGGGCTACACCTTC	CASSVDSGWGYTF
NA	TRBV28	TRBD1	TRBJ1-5	TGTGCCAGCAGTTCGACACAGGGGGCCGCGGGGGTTGGCAATCAGCCCCAGCATTTT	CASSSTQGAAGVGNQPQHF
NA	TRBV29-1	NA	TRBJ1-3	TGCAGCGTTGCGTCAGGGGCGGGAAACACCATATATTTT	CSVASGAGNTIYF
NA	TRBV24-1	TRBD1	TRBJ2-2	TGTGCCACCAGTGTAGGACAGGCTACCGGGGAGCTGTTTTTT	CATSVGQATGELFF
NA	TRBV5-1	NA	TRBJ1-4	TGCGCCAGCAGCTCAGATGAAAAACTGTTTTTT	CASSSDEKLFF
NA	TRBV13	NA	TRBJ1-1	TGTGCCAGCAGCCCTTACATGAACACTGAAGCTTTCTTT	CASSPYMNTEAFF
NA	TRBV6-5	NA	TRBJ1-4	TGTGCCAGCACGCCTGGACAGCCTTGGGGAAAACTGTTTTTT	CASTPGQPWGKLFF
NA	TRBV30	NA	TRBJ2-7	TGTGCCTGGAGTCAGGACTCCTACGAGCAGTACTTC	CAWSQDSYEQYF
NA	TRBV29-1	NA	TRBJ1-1	TGCAGCGTTGGAATGGGGGCAGTGAACACTGAAGCTTTCTTT	CSVGMGAVNTEAFF
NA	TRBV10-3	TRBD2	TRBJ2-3	TGTGCCATCAGTCCTCAAGCGGGAGGGCCGAAGTATTTT	CAISPQAGGPKYF
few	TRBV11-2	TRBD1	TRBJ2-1	TGTGCCAGCAGCGAGGCCGGGGTACAGGGGTACAATGAGCAGTTCTTC	CASSEAGVQGYNEQFF
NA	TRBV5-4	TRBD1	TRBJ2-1	TGTGCCACCGGACAGGGCTCCTACAATGAGCAGTTCTTC	CATGQGSYNEQFF
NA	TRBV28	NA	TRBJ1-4	TGTGCCAGCAGTTTCGGAGGAGAAAAACTGTTTTTT	CASSFGGEKLFF
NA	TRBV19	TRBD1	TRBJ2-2	TGTGCCAGTAGTAAGGGGGACAGGTTTGCCGGGGAGCTGTTTTTT	CASSKGDRFAGELFF
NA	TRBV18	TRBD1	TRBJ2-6	TGTGCCAGCTCGCCGGACAGGAGCTCTGGGGCCAACGTCCTGACTTTC	CASSPDRSSGANVLTF
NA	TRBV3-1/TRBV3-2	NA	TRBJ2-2	TGTGCCAGCAGCTCTAACAGACGGCTCGCGAACACCGGGGAGCTGTTTTTT	CASSSNRRLANTGELFF
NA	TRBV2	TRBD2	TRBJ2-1	TGTGCCAGGACGACTAGCGGGAACTACAATGAGCAGTTCTTC	CARTTSGNYNEQFF
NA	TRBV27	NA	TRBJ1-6	TGTGCCAGCACCTCACGAGCCGTCTATAATTCACCCCTCCACTTT	CASTSRAVYNSPLHF
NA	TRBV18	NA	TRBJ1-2	TGTGCCAGCTCACCATCCGGACAAGAAAACTATGGCTACACCTTC	CASSPSGQENYGYTF
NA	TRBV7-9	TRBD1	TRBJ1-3	TGTGCCAGCAGCCGAGGAGGACAGGGCCAAGGAAACACCATATATTTT	CASSRGGQGQGNTIYF
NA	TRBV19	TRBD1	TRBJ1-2	TGTGCCAGTAGTCCCGGGACAGGGCGCCACGGCTACACCTTC	CASSPGTGRHGYTF
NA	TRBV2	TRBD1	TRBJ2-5	TGTGCCAGCAGTCGGACAGGGAAAGAGACCCAGTACTTC	CASSRTGKETQYF
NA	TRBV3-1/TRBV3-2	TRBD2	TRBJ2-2	TGTGCCAGCAGCCTTAGCGGGACCGGGGAGCTGTTTTTT	CASSLSGTGELFF
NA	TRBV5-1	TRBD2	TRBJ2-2	TGCGCCAGCAGCAAGGGACTAGCGGGAGCCACCGGGGAGCTGTTTTTT	CASSKGLAGATGELFF
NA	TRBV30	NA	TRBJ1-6	TGTGCCTGGAGTGCCGGTGAGATAAATTCACCCCTCCACTTT	CAWSAGEINSPLHF
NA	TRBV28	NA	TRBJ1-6	TGTGCCAGCAGTTTAAACCAGGGTTACGGAAATTCACCCCTCCACTTT	CASSLNQGYGNSPLHF
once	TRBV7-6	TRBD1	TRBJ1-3	TGTGCCAGCAGCCGGGACAGGGGCCCTGGAAACACCATATATTTT	CASSRDRGPGNTIYF
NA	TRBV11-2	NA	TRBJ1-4	TGTGCCAGCAGCGCAGGCATTCTTAATGAAAAACTGTTTTTT	CASSAGILNEKLFF
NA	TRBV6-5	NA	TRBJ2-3	TGTGCCAGCACGAACGGTCATACGCAGTATTTT	CASTNGHTQYF